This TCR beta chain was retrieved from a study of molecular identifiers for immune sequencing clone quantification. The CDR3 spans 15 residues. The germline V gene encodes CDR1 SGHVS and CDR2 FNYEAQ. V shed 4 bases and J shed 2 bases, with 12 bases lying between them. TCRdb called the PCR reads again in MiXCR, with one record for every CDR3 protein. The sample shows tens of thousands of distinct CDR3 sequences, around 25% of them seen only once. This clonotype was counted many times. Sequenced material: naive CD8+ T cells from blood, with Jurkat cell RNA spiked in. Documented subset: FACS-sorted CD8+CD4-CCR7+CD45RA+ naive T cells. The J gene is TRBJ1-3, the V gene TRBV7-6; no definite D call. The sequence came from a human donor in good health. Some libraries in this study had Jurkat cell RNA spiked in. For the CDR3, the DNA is TGTGCCAGCAGCTCTGGAGGAAGTGCTGGAAACACCATATATTTT. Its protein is CASSSGGSAGNTIYF.